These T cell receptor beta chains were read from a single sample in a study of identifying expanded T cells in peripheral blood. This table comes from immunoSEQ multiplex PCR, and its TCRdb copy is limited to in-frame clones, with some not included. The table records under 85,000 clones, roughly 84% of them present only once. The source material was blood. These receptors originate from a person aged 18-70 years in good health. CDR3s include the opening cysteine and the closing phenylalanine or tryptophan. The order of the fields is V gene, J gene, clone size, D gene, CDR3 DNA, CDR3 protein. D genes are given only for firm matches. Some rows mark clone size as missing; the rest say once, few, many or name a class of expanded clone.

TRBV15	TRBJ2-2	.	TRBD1	TGTGCCACCAGCGGCCGGGACAGGGTCCCGTTAGAGGAGCTGTTTTTT	CATSGRDRVPLEELFF
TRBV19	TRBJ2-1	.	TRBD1	TGTGCCAGTAGTATCTCTTTGGGACAGGGGCATAATGAGCAGTTCTTC	CASSISLGQGHNEQFF
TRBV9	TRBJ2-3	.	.	TGTGCCAGCAGCAACAGAGCAGATTTCGCAGATACGCAGTATTTT	CASSNRADFADTQYF
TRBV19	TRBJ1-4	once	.	TGTGCCAGTAGTATAGTTGTGTTAAGAGGAAACACAACTAATGAAAAACTGTTTTTT	CASSIVVLRGNTTNEKLFF
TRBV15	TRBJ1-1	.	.	TGTGCCACCAGCAGAGAAACAGGTATGAACACTGAAGCTTTCTTT	CATSRETGMNTEAFF
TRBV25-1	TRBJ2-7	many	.	TGTGCCAGCAGTGCCGGCTACGAGCAGTACTTC	CASSAGYEQYF
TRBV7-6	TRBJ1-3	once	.	TGTGCCAGCAGCTTACGGGGTGGGGAAAACACCATATATTTT	CASSLRGGENTIYF
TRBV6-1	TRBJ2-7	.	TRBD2	TGTGCCAGCAGTGAAGTATCTAGCGGCTCCTACGAGCAGTACTTC	CASSEVSSGSYEQYF
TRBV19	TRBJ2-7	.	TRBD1	TGTGCCAGTAGAGTCGGACAGGGGGCGCAGCACGAGCAGTACTTC	CASRVGQGAQHEQYF
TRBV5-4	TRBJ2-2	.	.	TGTGCCAGCAGCAGACTACGGACAGTCTCCACCGGGGAGCTGTTTTTT	CASSRLRTVSTGELFF
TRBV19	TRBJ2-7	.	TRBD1	TGTGCCAGTAGTATCTCGACAGGGGGTATCTACGAGCAGTACTTC	CASSISTGGIYEQYF
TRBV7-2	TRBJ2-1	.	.	TGTGCCAGTTCCCCCGAGGTAGCGGCCTACAATGAGCAGTTCTTC	CASSPEVAAYNEQFF
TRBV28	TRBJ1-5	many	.	TGTGCCAGCAGTTTTCGGGGAAGGGGCAATCAGCCCCAGCATTTT	CASSFRGRGNQPQHF
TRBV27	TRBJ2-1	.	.	TGTGCCAGCAGTTTATTGGACAGATACAATGAGCAGTTCTTC	CASSLLDRYNEQFF
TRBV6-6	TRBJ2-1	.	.	TGTGCCAGCAGTTACGGGGTCCTCAATGAGCAGTTCTTC	CASSYGVLNEQFF
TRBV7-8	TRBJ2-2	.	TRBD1	TGTGCCTCCGGACAGGGGGACACCGGGGAGCTGTTTTTT	CASGQGDTGELFF
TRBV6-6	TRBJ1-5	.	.	TGTGCCAGCAGAGACCCAACTCGGGGGAATCAGCCCCAGCATTTT	CASRDPTRGNQPQHF
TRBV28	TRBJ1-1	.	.	TGTGCCAGCAGTTCCCGTCTAAGACAGGCCCTTTTTGAAGCTTTCTTT	CASSSRLRQALFEAFF
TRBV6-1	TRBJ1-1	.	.	TGTGCCAGCAGATCGGGAACGGGATGGGACACTGAAGCTTTCTTT	CASRSGTGWDTEAFF
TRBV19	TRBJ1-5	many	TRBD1	TGTGCCAGCATGGACAGGACTCTGAGCAATCAGCCCCAGCATTTT	CASMDRTLSNQPQHF
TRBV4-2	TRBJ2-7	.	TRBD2	TGTGCCAGCAGCCAAGATTTCGCGGGAGTCTACGAGCAGTACTTC	CASSQDFAGVYEQYF
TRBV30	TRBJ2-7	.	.	TGTGCCTGGATGGAAGGGGGTCGCTACGAGCAGTACTTC	CAWMEGGRYEQYF
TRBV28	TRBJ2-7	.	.	TGTGCCAGCTTTAGGGGCCTCCCCTACGAGCAGTACTTC	CASFRGLPYEQYF
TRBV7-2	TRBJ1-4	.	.	TGTGCCAGCAGCTCCCCAGGACTGAATGAAAAACTGTTTTTT	CASSSPGLNEKLFF
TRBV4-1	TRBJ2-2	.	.	TGCGCCAGCAGCCAAGCCAGCCCGGACACCGGGGAGCTGTTTTTT	CASSQASPDTGELFF
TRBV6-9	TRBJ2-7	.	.	TGTGCCAGCAGTTGGGGACTGTTCGGCTACGAGCAGTACTTC	CASSWGLFGYEQYF
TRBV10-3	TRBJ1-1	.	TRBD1	TGTGCCATCAGGGCCCCGGACAGGGGATCAAATGAAGCTTTCTTT	CAIRAPDRGSNEAFF
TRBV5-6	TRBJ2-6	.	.	TGTGCCAGCAGCTTGGCGGACAGGGCCAACGTCCTGACTTTC	CASSLADRANVLTF
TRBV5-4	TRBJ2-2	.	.	TGTGCCAGCAGCCTACAAGGACAGTCCGGGGAGCTGTTTTTT	CASSLQGQSGELFF
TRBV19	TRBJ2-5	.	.	TGTGCCAGTAGTATTCAGGCAGGGGTTCAAGAGACCCAGTACTTC	CASSIQAGVQETQYF
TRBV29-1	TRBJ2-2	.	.	TGCAGCGTTGAATTTGGGGGGTATGCCGGGGAGCTGTTTTTT	CSVEFGGYAGELFF